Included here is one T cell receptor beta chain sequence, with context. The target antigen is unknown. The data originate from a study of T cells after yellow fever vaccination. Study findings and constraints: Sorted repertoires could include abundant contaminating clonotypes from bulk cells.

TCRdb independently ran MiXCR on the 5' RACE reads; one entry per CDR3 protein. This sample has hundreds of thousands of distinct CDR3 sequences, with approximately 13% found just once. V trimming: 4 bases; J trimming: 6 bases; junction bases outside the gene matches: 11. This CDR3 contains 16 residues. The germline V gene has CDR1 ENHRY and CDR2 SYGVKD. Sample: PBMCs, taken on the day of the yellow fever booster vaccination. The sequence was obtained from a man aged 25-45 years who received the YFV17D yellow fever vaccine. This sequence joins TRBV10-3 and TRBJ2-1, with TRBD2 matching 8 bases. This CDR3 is CAISVSARGGANEQFF. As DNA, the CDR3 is TGTGCCATCAGTGTTAGCGCCCGGGGGGGGGCCAATGAGCAGTTCTTC.